These 22 T cell receptor beta chains were sequenced from one sample in a study of T cells in Graves' hyperthyroidism and ophthalmopathy. What was amplified from RNA transcripts were TCR beta CDR3 regions. The TCR CDR3 first-round RT-PCR relied on the HTBI primer set. MiXCR, applied by TCRdb to the multiplex PCR reads, yields one record per CDR3 protein. Seen here are 400,000 or so distinct CDR3 sequences, 14% observed once, and the top ten hold around a fifth. The specimen sequenced was blood. Source of these receptors: a woman aged 30 to 39 with Graves' ophthalmopathy.

V and J are TRBV6-1 and TRBJ2-2; TRBD1 or TRBD2 may be the D gene (6 bases each). CDR3 size: 14 residues. V was cut by 6 bases and J by 3 bases, with 11 bases left in between. Germline V lookup: CDR1 MNHNS, CDR2 SASEGT. This CDR3 reads CASSGGHDTGELFF. CDR3 sequence (DNA): TGTGCCAGCAGCGGGGGACACGACACCGGGGAGCTGTTTTTT.

The V call is TRBV11-2, the J call TRBJ1-2, with D possibly being TRBD1 (5 bases). Germline V gives CDR1 SGHAT, CDR2 FQNNGV. Trimming stripped 5 bases from V and 4 bases from J, with 17 bases between. There are 15 residues in the CDR3. The CDR3 sequence is CASSPGRSGGYGYTF. The CDR3, as DNA: TGTGCCAGCAGCCCGGGCCGCTCCGGGGGCTATGGCTACACCTTC.

In nucleotides, the CDR3 is TGCAGTGCTAGGACTAGCGGGGGGGACACCGGGGAGCTGTTTTTT. Its translation: CSARTSGGDTGELFF. This sequence joins TRBV20-1 and TRBJ2-2, with 14 bases identical to TRBD2. Germline V gene lookup returns CDR1 DFQATT and CDR2 SNEGSKA (reference sequence). This CDR3 contains 15 residues. V dropped 3 bases and J dropped 3; count of bases not matched to a gene: 0.

V is TRBV6-1 and J is TRBJ2-7; unclear D gene. Germline V gene lookup returns CDR1 MNHNS and CDR2 SASEGT. There are 14 residues in the CDR3. Trimming removed 0 bases from V and 3 bases from J, with 9 bases in between. The CDR3 protein is CASSEAATFYEQYF. The CDR3 DNA follows: TGTGCCAGCAGTGAAGCTGCTACTTTCTACGAGCAGTACTTC.

The count of this clonotype is one. A read error may be the cause here, since a much bigger clone is one base away. The chain carries TRBV6-2 or TRBV6-3 and TRBJ2-2, with D maybe TRBD1 (5 bases). With 6 bases removed from V and 5 bases from J, the gap between germline ends came to 16 bases. This CDR3 has 15 amino acids. CDR1 is MNHEY and CDR2 is SVGEGT in the germline V gene. CDR3 protein: CASSPLDKPTGELFF. DNA of the CDR3: TGTGCCAGCAGCCCCCTGGACAAGCCGACCGGGGAGCTGTTTTTT.

This clonotype was detected ten times or more. This chain joins TRBV20-1 and TRBJ1-1, with a tentative D call TRBD1 (5 bases). The CDR3 has 12 residues. The germline V gene encodes CDR1 DFQATT and CDR2 SNEGSKA (reference sequence). Trimming stripped 1 base from V and 11 bases from J, with 14 bases between. CDR3: CSARVRDSRAFF. The DNA of the CDR3 is TGCAGTGCTAGAGTCCGGGACTCGAGGGCTTTCTTT.

To note about this clonotype: This may arise from a read error, as a much more abundant clone is one base away. The chain combines TRBV7-8 with TRBJ1-5; D gene unclear. Deletions cut 1 base from V and 7 bases from J, with 5 bases between. This CDR3 has 12 residues. CDR1 and CDR2 (germline): SGHVS, FQNEAQ. The CDR3 DNA reads as TGTGCCAGCAGCTTAGTGACCCAGCCCCAGCATTTT. This translates into CASSLVTQPQHF. The complete variable domain, with remaining parts taken from reference TRBV7-8 and TRBJ1-5, reads GAGVSQSPRYKVAKRGQDVALRCDPISGHVSLFWYQQALGQGPEFLTYFQNEAQLDKSGLPSDRFFAERPEGSVSTLKIQRTQQEDSAVYLCASSLVTQPQHFGDGTRLSIL.

There are a few counts of this clonotype. For the CDR3, the DNA is TGTGCCACCAGTGATTCACGGTCTGGTGTGGTTTCCAGGAACTACAATGAGCAGTTCTTC. It encodes CATSDSRSGVVSRNYNEQFF. The rearrangement joins TRBV24-1 to TRBJ2-1; D unresolved. The CDR3 totals 20 residues. The V end was cut by 2 bases, the J end by 3 bases, with 25 bases between. CDR1 and CDR2 (germline): KGHDR, SFDVKD.

This clonotype was picked up a small number of times. The chain is built from TRBV10-3 and TRBJ2-1; maybe TRBD2 (5 bases). CDR3 length: 13 residues. The V end lost 6 bases, the J end lost 6 bases, and 12 bases lay between the germline ends. Looked up from germline, CDR1 is ENHRY and CDR2 is SYGVKD. DNA for the CDR3: TGTGCCATCAGACTAGGAGAGTCCAATGAGCAGTTCTTC. It translates to CAIRLGESNEQFF.

V and J are TRBV7-2 and TRBJ2-3; 8 bases align to TRBD2. CDR3 size: 17 residues. V lost 4 bases, J lost 2 bases, and 11 bases stayed unmatched. Germline lookup yields CDR1 SGHTA and CDR2 FQGNSA. The CDR3 region has the DNA TGTGCCAGCAGCTCACCCGGGGGCGGGGGGTACACAGATACGCAGTATTTT. Residues: CASSSPGGGGYTDTQYF.

In this sample, this clonotype turned up many times. The J gene is TRBJ2-5, the V gene TRBV11-3, with 9 nucleotides matching TRBD1. V shed 2 bases and J 4 bases; nucleotides not matched to a gene: 2. Germline loops: CDR1 SGHNT, CDR2 YENEEA. This CDR3 comprises 14 residues. Here the CDR3 DNA reads TGTGCCAGCAGCTTATCACAGGGGGCAGAGACCCAGTACTTC. It translates to CASSLSQGAETQYF. Variable domain in full (rest from reference TRBV11-3 and TRBJ2-5): EAGVVQSPRYKIIEKKQPVAFWCNPISGHNTLYWYLQNLGQGPELLIRYENEEAVDDSQLPKDRFSAERLKGVDSTLKIQPAELGDSAVYLCASSLSQGAETQYFGPGTRLLVL.

This clonotype showed up many times. V gene TRBV20-1 combines with J gene TRBJ2-4, with TRBD2 as a possible D gene (6 bases). Germline V gene data show CDR1 as DFQATT and CDR2 as SNEGSKA (reference sequence). The CDR3 loop spans 17 amino acids. V lost 7 bases to trimming and J lost 0 bases, with 22 bases between them. Here the CDR3 DNA reads TGCAGTGTGACGAGGGTAGCGGTGGTGGGAGCCAAAAACATTCAGTACTTC. This encodes CSVTRVAVVGAKNIQYF.

There are a few counts of this clonotype. The chain links TRBV27 to TRBJ2-3, with 13 bases that match TRBD2. Germline V lookup: CDR1 MNHEY, CDR2 SMNVEV (reference sequence). V lost 5 bases, J lost 2 bases, and 16 bases stayed unmatched. This CDR3 is 20 amino acids long. CDR3 amino acids: CASSTRLAGGSRGTTDTQYF. The CDR3 DNA reads as TGTGCCAGCAGTACCCGACTAGCGGGGGGCTCCCGGGGGACCACAGATACGCAGTATTTT.

In this sample, this clonotype turned up a few times. The DNA for the CDR3 is TGTGCCAGCAGCACGAGAGACAGGGTTGGGGCTTTCTTT. Amino acid sequence: CASSTRDRVGAFF. V usage is TRBV7-2 and J usage is TRBJ1-1; 7 bases agree with TRBD1. The CDR3 is made up of 13 amino acids. Germline assignment: CDR1 SGHTA and CDR2 FQGNSA. The V gene end was trimmed by 5 bases and the J gene end by 11 bases; junction bases not matched to a gene: 11.

This clonotype was recorded at least ten times. This chain joins TRBV7-9 and TRBJ2-3; 12 nucleotides line up with TRBD2. This CDR3 spans 15 amino acids. With 4 bases clipped from V and 4 bases from J, the junction kept 3 bases outside the gene matches. Germline V gene sequence: CDR1 SEHNR, CDR2 FQNEAQ (reference sequence). The CDR3 DNA sequence: TGTGCCAGCAGCTCTAGCGGGGGGGCGCCAGATACGCAGTATTTT. Protein sequence: CASSSSGGAPDTQYF.

This clonotype was counted many times. The gene calls are TRBV20-1 and TRBJ2-7; D might be TRBD1 (6 bases). CDR1 is DFQATT, CDR2 SNEGSKA, per germline (reference sequence). Trimming took 3 bases from V and 1 from J, leaving 10 bases between them. CDR3 length: 13 amino acids. CDR3 residues: CSASRTVSYEQYF. CDR3 coding DNA: TGCAGTGCTAGTAGGACAGTATCCTACGAGCAGTACTTC.

CDR3 region: CAITVANTGRQYF. The DNA of the CDR3 is TGTGCCATCACAGTGGCGAACACCGGGAGGCAGTACTTC. This chain joins TRBV11-2 and TRBJ2-7; perhaps TRBD2 as D (6 bases). Germline lookup yields CDR1 SGHAT and CDR2 FQNNGV. The CDR3 consists of 13 residues. V lost 10 bases and J lost 9, with 22 bases in between.

In its sample, this clonotype was seen a few times. This chain links TRBV19 with TRBJ2-1, with 8 bases that match TRBD2. CDR3 length: 16 amino acids. The trim removed 7 bases at V and 6 bases at J, leaving 14 bases unmatched. The germline CDR1 and CDR2 sequences are LNHDA and SQIVND (reference sequence). This CDR3 reads CASMNRAGGTFNEQFF. The CDR3 DNA reads TGTGCCAGTATGAATCGGGCGGGGGGTACTTTCAATGAGCAGTTCTTC. Based on the CDR3 plus reference TRBV19 and TRBJ2-1, the full variable domain is DGGITQSPKYLFRKEGQNVTLSCEQNLNHDAMYWYRQDPGQGLRLIYYSQIVNDFQKGDIAEGYSVSREKKESFPLTVTSAQKNPTAFYLCASMNRAGGTFNEQFFGPGTRLTVL.

This clonotype was recorded many times. The chain links TRBV4-1 to TRBJ2-1; no firm D call. Germline V gives CDR1 MGHRA, CDR2 YSYEKL. Trimming shortened V by 0 bases and J by 0 bases, and 9 bases separated the two germline ends. This CDR3 is 16 amino acids long. CDR3 coding DNA: TGCGCCAGCAGCCAAGATCAGCCGAGCTCCTACAATGAGCAGTTCTTC. Translating it yields CASSQDQPSSYNEQFF.

This clonotype was seen repeatedly, ten times or more. The chain carries TRBV20-1 and TRBJ2-7; TRBD2 matches 11 bases. This CDR3 comprises 15 residues. V shed 4 bases and J 4 bases; nucleotides not matched to a gene: 9. Germline V gene lookup returns CDR1 DFQATT and CDR2 SNEGSKA (reference sequence). The CDR3 DNA reads as TGCAGTGCTAAAAATCTAGCGGGGGGTTTTTACGAGCAGTACTTC. Translation gives CSAKNLAGGFYEQYF.

This clonotype was seen ten or more times. The rearrangement uses TRBV15 and TRBJ1-6; 9 nucleotides match TRBD1. CDR3 length: 13 amino acids. V shed 9 bases, J shed 7 bases, and the junction held 4 bases outside the gene matches. Germline CDR1 LNHNV, CDR2 YYDKDF (reference sequence). Written as DNA, the CDR3 is TGTGCCACTTCGACAGGGGGGAATTCACCCCTCCACTTT. Translation: CATSTGGNSPLHF.

This clonotype has a count of ten or more. The chain has TRBV3-1 and TRBJ2-7; D call uncertain. The CDR3 loop spans 13 amino acids. The germline gives CDR1 LGHDT, CDR2 YNNKEL (reference sequence). V shed 4 bases and J shed 3 bases, with 10 bases lying between them. DNA for the CDR3: TGTGCCAGCAGCCTCGCCGGGTTCTACGAGCAGTACTTC. Translating it yields CASSLAGFYEQYF.